This record looks at one T cell receptor beta chain sequence and its context. There is no known antigen for this receptor. Nothing much larger sits one base from this clone, and base qualities are not available. The library was obtained by the immunoSEQ multiplex PCR assay. TCRdb stores this immuneACCESS table with in-frame sequences only. Part of the clones is absent; in the studies checked, under half of the shortfall reflects unresolved V genes, and no reason is known for the rest. For this sample the table gives nearly 110,000 clones, of which just under 95% were detected only once. The biggest ten clones account for around 0.8% of the sample. The record originates from a study of T cell changes during pregnancy in multiple sclerosis (dated by TCRdb to between 2019 and 2020). Background for the entire study: The study looked at changes in the T cell repertoire across pregnancy in women with multiple sclerosis.

From cysteine to phenylalanine, the CDR3 is 14 amino acids long. Here the CDR3 DNA is all that survives: 42 bases in frame from base 1. This clonotype was sampled from a female donor in good health, enrolled as a control in a pregnancy study. Rearrangement joined TRBV21-1 to TRBJ2-5; the table's D gene call, TRBD2, was not cross checked with the DNA. TRBV21-1 is described as a pseudogene. The source was peripheral blood, collected in the third trimester of pregnancy. The DNA reads TGTGCCAGCAACGGACTAGCGGGGGTCGGGACCCAGTACTTC. Its protein reads: CASNGLAGVGTQYF.